The entry below describes one TCR beta chain. These data belong to a study of control samples from healthy donors and cancer patients. Generated by immunoSEQ multiplex PCR, the TCRdb table keeps only in-frame clones and is missing some. The sample includes roughly 32,000 clones, around 83% of them seen just once. Per germline, CDR1 DFQATT and CDR2 SNEGSKA (reference sequence). Trimming shortened V by 7 bases and J by 10 bases, and 14 bases separated the two germline ends. The CDR3 covers 11 residues. The TCR originated in a woman in her forties with lung cancer. The specimen was PBMCs. V and J are TRBV20-1 and TRBJ1-5; D uncertain. The CDR3 reads CSVGRSGPQHF. The CDR3 DNA follows: TGCAGTGTCGGCCGTTCGGGACCCCAGCATTTT.